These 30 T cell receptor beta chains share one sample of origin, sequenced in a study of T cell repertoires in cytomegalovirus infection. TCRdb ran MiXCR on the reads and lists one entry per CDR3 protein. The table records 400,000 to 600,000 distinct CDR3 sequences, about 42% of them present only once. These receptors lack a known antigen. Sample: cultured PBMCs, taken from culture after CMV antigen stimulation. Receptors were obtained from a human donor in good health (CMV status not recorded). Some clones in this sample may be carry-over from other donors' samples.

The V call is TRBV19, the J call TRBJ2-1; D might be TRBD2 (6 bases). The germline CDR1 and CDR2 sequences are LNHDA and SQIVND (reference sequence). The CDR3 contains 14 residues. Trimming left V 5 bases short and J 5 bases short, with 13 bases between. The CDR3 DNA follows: TGTGCCAGTAGTCTCACCCGGGAGAACAATGAGCAGTTCTTC. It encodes CASSLTRENNEQFF.

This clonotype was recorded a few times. This CDR3 reads CASSLSGPQEQFF. In DNA, the CDR3 is TGTGCCAGCAGCTTATCAGGGCCCCAAGAGCAGTTCTTC. This chain connects TRBV7-2 to TRBJ2-1; maybe TRBD1 (5 bases). Germline CDR1 reads SGHTA; CDR2 reads FQGNSA. Deletions cut 2 bases from V and 10 bases from J, with 12 bases between. The CDR3 covers 13 residues.

The CDR3 coding sequence is TGTGCCAGCAGCTCACCTTTGGGGCCCCCATGGGATACGCAGTATTTT. As protein: CASSSPLGPPWDTQYF. The rearrangement uses TRBV7-2 and TRBJ2-3, with D possibly TRBD1 on 5 matching bases. Germline CDR1 reads SGHTA; CDR2 reads FQGNSA. Trimming removed 4 bases at V and 6 bases at J, with 20 bases between. There are 16 residues in the CDR3.

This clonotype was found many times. This CDR3 is CASSFGGGQETQYF. DNA of the CDR3: TGTGCCAGCAGCTTCGGCGGCGGCCAAGAGACCCAGTACTTC. The chain is built from TRBV5-5 and TRBJ2-5; D not resolved. V was clipped by 2 bases and J by 1 base, with 9 bases between them. Germline CDR1 SGHKS, CDR2 YYEKEE (reference sequence). This CDR3 has 14 amino acids.

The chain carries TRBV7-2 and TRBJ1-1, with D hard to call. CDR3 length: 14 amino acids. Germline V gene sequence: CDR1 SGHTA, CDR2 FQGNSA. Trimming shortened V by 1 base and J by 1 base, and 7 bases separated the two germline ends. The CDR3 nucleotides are TGTGCCAGCAGCTTAGGGGTGGGGAACACTGAAGCTTTCTTT. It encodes CASSLGVGNTEAFF.

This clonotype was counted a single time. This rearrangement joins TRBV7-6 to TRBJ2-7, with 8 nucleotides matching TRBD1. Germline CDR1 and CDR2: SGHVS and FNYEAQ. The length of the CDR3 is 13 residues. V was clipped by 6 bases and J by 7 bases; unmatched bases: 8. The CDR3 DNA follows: TGTGCCAGCAGACCTGGTCGGGACAGGGAGCAGTACTTC. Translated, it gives CASRPGRDREQYF.

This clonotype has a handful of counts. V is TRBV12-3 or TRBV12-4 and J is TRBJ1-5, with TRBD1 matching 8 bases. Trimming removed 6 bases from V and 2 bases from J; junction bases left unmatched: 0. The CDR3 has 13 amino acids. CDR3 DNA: TGTGCCAGCAGGGGACAGGGCAATCAGCCCCAGCATTTT. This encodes CASRGQGNQPQHF.

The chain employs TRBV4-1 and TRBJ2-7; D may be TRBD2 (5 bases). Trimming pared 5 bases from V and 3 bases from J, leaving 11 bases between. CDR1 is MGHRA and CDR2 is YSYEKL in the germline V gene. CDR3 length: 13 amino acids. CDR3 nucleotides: TGCGCCAGCAGCTACTTAACTAGCTACGAGCAGTACTTC. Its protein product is CASSYLTSYEQYF.

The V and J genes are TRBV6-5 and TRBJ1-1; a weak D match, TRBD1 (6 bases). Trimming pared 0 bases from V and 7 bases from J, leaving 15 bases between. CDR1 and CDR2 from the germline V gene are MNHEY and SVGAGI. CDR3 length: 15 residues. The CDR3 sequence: CASSYSTRGAGEAFF. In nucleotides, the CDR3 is TGTGCCAGCAGTTACTCGACGCGGGGGGCGGGTGAAGCTTTCTTT.

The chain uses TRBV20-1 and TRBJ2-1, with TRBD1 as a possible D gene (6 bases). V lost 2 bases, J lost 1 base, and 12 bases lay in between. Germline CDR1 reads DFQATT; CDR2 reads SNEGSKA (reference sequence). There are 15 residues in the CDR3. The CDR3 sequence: CSARQGPGSYNEQFF. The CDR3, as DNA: TGCAGTGCTAGACAGGGGCCGGGTTCCTACAATGAGCAGTTCTTC.

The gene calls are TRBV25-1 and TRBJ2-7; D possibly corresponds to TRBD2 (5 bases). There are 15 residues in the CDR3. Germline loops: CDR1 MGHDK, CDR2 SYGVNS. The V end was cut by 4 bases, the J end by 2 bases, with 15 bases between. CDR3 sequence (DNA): TGTGCCAGCAGTGGCTCCACTAGGCCTCCCTACGAGCAGTACTTC. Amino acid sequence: CASSGSTRPPYEQYF.

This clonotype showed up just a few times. Written as DNA, the CDR3 is TGTGCCAGCAGTTCATCCATCTCGGCCTCCTACAATGAGCAGTTCTTC. It translates to CASSSSISASYNEQFF. This rearrangement joins TRBV28 to TRBJ2-1, with unresolved D. Germline V gives CDR1 MDHEN, CDR2 SYDVKM. Trimming left V 4 bases short and J 0 bases short, with 13 bases between. The CDR3 covers 16 residues.

Here the CDR3 reads CASSRGVGEDTQYF. CDR3 bases: TGCGCCAGCAGCCGAGGGGTGGGAGAAGATACGCAGTATTTT. This rearrangement joins TRBV4-1 to TRBJ2-3; D is tentatively TRBD1 or TRBD2 (5 bases each). V was clipped by 4 bases and J by 5 bases, with 13 bases between them. This CDR3 has 14 residues. Germline V gene data show CDR1 as MGHRA and CDR2 as YSYEKL.

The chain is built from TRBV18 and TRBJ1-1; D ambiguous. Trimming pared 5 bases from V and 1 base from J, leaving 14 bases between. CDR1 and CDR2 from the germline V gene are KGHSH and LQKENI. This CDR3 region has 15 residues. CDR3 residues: CASSRAGRPNTEAFF. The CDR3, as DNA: TGTGCCAGCTCAAGGGCTGGAAGGCCGAACACTGAAGCTTTCTTT.

CDR3 nucleotide sequence: TGTGCCAGTAGCGACAGGGCCGGGGGGGAGCAGTACTTC. Encoded protein: CASSDRAGGEQYF. The gene calls are TRBV19 and TRBJ2-7; either TRBD1 or TRBD2 may fit D (7 bases each). The CDR3 has 13 amino acids. Germline CDR1 and CDR2: LNHDA and SQIVND (reference sequence). Between the trimmed V and J ends, which lost 6 bases and 7 bases, there was a span of 16 bases.

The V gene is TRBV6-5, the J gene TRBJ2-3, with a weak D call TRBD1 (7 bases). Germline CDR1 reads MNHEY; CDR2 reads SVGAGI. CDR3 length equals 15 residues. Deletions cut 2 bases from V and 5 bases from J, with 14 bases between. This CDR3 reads CASSYDQGGQDTQYF. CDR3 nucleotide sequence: TGTGCCAGCAGTTACGATCAGGGGGGACAAGATACGCAGTATTTT.

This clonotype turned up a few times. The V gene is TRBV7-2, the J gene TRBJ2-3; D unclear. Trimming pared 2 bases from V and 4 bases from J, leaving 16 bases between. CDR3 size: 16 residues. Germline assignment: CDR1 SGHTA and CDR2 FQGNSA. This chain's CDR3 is CASSLNGRVLADTQYF. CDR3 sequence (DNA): TGTGCCAGCAGCTTAAATGGTCGGGTTCTCGCAGATACGCAGTATTTT.

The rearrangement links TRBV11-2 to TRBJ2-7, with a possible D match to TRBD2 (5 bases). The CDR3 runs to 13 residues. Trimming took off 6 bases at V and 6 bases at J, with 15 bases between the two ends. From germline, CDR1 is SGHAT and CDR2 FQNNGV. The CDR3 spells CASRSAGGGEQYF. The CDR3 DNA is TGTGCCAGCAGAAGCGCTGGAGGAGGCGAGCAGTACTTC.

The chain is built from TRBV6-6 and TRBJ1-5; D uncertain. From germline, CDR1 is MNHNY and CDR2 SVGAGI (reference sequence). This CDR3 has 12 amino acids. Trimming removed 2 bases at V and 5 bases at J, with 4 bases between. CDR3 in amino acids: CASSYGYQPQHF. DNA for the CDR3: TGTGCCAGCAGTTACGGGTATCAGCCCCAGCATTTT.

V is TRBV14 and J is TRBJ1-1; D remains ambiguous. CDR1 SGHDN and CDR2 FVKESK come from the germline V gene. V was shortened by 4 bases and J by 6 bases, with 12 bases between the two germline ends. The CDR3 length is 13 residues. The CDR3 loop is CASSLQDGAEAFF. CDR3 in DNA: TGTGCCAGCAGCCTCCAAGACGGCGCTGAAGCTTTCTTT. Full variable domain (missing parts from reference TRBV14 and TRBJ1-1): EAGVTQFPSHSVIEKGQTVTLRCDPISGHDNLYWYRRVMGKEIKFLLHFVKESKQDESGMPNNRFLAERTGGTYSTLKVQPAELEDSGVYFCASSLQDGAEAFFGQGTRLTVV.

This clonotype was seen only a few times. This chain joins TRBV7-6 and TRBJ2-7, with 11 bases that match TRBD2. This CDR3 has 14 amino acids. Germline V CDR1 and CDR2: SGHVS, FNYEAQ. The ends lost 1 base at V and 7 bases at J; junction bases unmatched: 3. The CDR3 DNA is TGTGCCAGCAGCTTAGTAGCGGGGGGGGGGGAGCAGTACTTC. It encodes CASSLVAGGGEQYF.

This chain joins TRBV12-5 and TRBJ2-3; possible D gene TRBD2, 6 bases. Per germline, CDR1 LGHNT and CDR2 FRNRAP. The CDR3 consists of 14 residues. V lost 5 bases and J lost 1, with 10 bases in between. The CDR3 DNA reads TGTGCTAGTGGTCCCTCGGGGGGCACAGATACGCAGTATTTT. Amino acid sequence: CASGPSGGTDTQYF.

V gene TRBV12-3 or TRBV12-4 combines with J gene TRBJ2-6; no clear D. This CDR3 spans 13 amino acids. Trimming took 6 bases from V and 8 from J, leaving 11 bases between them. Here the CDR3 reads CASSLVAPNVLTF. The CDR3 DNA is TGTGCCAGCAGCCTAGTAGCACCCAACGTCCTGACTTTC.

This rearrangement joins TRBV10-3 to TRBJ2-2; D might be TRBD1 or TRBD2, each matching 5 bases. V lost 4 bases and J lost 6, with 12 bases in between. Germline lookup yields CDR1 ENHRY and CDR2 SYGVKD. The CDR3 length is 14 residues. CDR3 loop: CAISALGGSGELFF. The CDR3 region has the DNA TGTGCCATCAGTGCGCTTGGGGGATCCGGGGAGCTGTTTTTT.

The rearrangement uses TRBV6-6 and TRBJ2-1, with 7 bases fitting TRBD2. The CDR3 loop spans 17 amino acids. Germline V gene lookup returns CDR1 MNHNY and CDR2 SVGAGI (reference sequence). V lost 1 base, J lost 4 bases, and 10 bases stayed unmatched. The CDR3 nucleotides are TGTGCCAGCAGTTACTTGCGCGGCGGGAGACGTTACAATGAGCAGTTCTTC. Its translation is CASSYLRGGRRYNEQFF.

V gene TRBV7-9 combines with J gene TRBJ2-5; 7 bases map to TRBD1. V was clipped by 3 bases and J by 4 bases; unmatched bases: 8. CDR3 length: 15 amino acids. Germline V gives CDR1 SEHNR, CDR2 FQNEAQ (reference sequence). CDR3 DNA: TGTGCCAGCAGCTTTACTCACGGGACAGTAGAGACCCAGTACTTC. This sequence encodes CASSFTHGTVETQYF.

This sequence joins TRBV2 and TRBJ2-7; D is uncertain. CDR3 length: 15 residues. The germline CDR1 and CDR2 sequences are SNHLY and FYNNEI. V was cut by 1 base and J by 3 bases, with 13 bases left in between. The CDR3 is CASSEGSVIYYEQYF. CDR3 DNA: TGTGCCAGCAGTGAAGGATCTGTTATCTACTACGAGCAGTACTTC. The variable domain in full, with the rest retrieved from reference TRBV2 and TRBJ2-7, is EPEVTQTPSHQVTQMGQEVILRCVPISNHLYFYWYRQILGQKVEFLVSFYNNEISEKSEIFDDQFSVERPDGSNFTLKIRSTKLEDSAMYFCASSEGSVIYYEQYFGPGTRLTVT.

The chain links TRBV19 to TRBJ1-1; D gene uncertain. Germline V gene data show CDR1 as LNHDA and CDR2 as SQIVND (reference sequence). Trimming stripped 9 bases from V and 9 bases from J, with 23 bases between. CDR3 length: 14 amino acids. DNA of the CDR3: TGTGCCAGACCTAAGACTTTCCGGCAGCGAAAAGCTTTCTTT. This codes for CARPKTFRQRKAFF.

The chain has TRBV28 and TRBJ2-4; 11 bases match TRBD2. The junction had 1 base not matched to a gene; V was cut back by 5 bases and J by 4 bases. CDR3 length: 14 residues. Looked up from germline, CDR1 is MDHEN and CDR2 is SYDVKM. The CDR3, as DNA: TGTGCCAGCAGTGGGACTAGCGGAAAAAACATTCAGTACTTC. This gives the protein CASSGTSGKNIQYF.

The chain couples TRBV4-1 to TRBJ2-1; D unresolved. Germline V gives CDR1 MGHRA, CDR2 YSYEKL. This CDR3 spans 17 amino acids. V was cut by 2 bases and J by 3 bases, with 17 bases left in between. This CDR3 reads CASSQWGNEEIYNEQFF. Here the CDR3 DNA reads TGCGCCAGCAGCCAATGGGGTAACGAGGAGATCTACAATGAGCAGTTCTTC.